Below, 4 T cell receptor beta chains from the same sample are listed, as sequenced in a study of shared clonotypes between healthy human individuals. Sequencing used immunoSEQ multiplex PCR; TCRdb keeps in-frame clones, though not all of them. Here the sample spans over a million clones, roughly 97% being singletons. The sample comprised naive CD4+ T cells sorted from blood. Subset in this sample: CD45RA+ positively selected. These receptors came from a man aged 30 to 45 in good health.

The chain combines TRBV29-1 with TRBJ2-7; no firm D call. The CDR3 has 11 amino acids. Trimming removed 7 bases at V and 5 bases at J, with 12 bases between. Germline V gene lookup returns CDR1 SQVTM and CDR2 ANQGSEA. The CDR3 protein is CSANQWDEQYF. The CDR3 nucleotides are TGCAGCGCAAACCAGTGGGACGAGCAGTACTTC.

V gene TRBV28 combines with J gene TRBJ2-5, with a weak D call TRBD1 (6 bases). CDR3 length: 13 amino acids. The germline V gene encodes CDR1 MDHEN and CDR2 SYDVKM. V was shortened by 6 bases and J by 2 bases, with 10 bases between the two germline ends. Here the CDR3 DNA reads TGTGCCAGCAGCCCACAGGGACAAGAGACCCAGTACTTC. This encodes CASSPQGQETQYF.

The chain is built from TRBV28 and TRBJ2-3, with D unclear. V was shortened by 6 bases and J by 6 bases, with 16 bases between the two germline ends. The CDR3 is made up of 14 amino acids. Germline CDR1 and CDR2: MDHEN and SYDVKM. CDR3 protein: CASRTADGWDTQYF. The CDR3 nucleotides read TGTGCCAGCAGGACCGCGGACGGTTGGGATACGCAGTATTTT.

The chain couples TRBV18 to TRBJ2-7, with 8 bases lining up with TRBD1. V was clipped by 5 bases and J by 2 bases; unmatched bases: 23. This CDR3 has 20 residues. The germline CDR1 and CDR2 sequences are KGHSH and LQKENI. CDR3 bases: TGTGCCAGCTCATCCGACACCGGGACAGGTGGGTCAAGCGGAGCCTACGAGCAGTACTTC. This gives the protein CASSSDTGTGGSSGAYEQYF. Using reference TRBV18 and TRBJ2-7 for the parts outside the CDR3, the full variable domain is NAGVMQNPRHLVRRRGQEARLRCSPMKGHSHVYWYRQLPEEGLKFMVYLQKENIIDESGMPKERFSAEFPKEGPSILRIQQVVRGDSAAYFCASSSDTGTGGSSGAYEQYFGPGTRLTVT.